The 6 T cell receptor beta chains below come from one sample, sequenced in a study of early T cells in non-severe SARS-CoV-2 infection. MiXCR, run by TCRdb on the 5' RACE reads, gives a single entry per CDR3 protein. This table holds around 26,000 distinct CDR3 sequences, 4% to 4.5% found once. The sequencing input was whole blood. Receptors originate from an adult who was a healthcare worker with PCR-confirmed SARS-CoV-2 infection or an uninfected control (not recorded which).

This clonotype was found many times. V gene TRBV20-1 combines with J gene TRBJ1-6; D possibly corresponds to TRBD1 (6 bases). The CDR3 length is 17 residues. Per the germline V gene, CDR1 is DFQATT and CDR2 is SNEGSKA (reference sequence). V was shortened by 6 bases and J by 0 bases, with 18 bases between the two germline ends. CDR3 DNA sequence: TGCAGTGCAGGGAATGTGGGACACTTCTCCTATAATTCACCCCTCCACTTT. Protein: CSAGNVGHFSYNSPLHF.

Many counts were recorded for this clonotype. The rearrangement joins TRBV6-5 to TRBJ1-2; 7 bases are a match to TRBD1. From germline, CDR1 is MNHEY and CDR2 SVGAGI. The J segment lost 1 base and the V segment lost 0 bases, leaving 2 bases of the junction unmatched. The CDR3 is 15 amino acids. The CDR3 region has the DNA TGTGCCAGCAGTTACTCGGGGACAGATAACTATGGCTACACCTTC. The encoded protein is CASSYSGTDNYGYTF.

This clonotype was seen many times. The genes are TRBV4-1 and TRBJ2-1; 9 bases map to TRBD1. This CDR3 has 14 residues. Germline lookup yields CDR1 MGHRA and CDR2 YSYEKL. V shed 2 bases, J shed 9 bases, and the junction held 5 bases outside the gene matches. The CDR3 reads CASSQWTGDIEQFF. DNA for the CDR3: TGCGCCAGCAGCCAATGGACAGGGGACATTGAGCAGTTCTTC.

Ten or more counts support this clonotype. This rearrangement joins TRBV20-1 to TRBJ2-1; 9 bases match TRBD2. V dropped 6 bases and J dropped 2; count of bases not matched to a gene: 11. The germline CDR1 and CDR2 sequences are DFQATT and SNEGSKA (reference sequence). The CDR3 loop spans 16 amino acids. Here the CDR3 reads CSASRSGLAPYNEQFF. For the CDR3, the DNA is TGCAGTGCCTCCCGAAGCGGACTAGCGCCCTACAATGAGCAGTTCTTC.

This clonotype appeared many times. The chain combines TRBV6-5 with TRBJ1-6; 8 bases are shared with TRBD1. The V and J ends lost 5 bases and 7 bases, in that order; junction bases with no gene match: 1. Germline lookup yields CDR1 MNHEY and CDR2 SVGAGI. The CDR3 spans 13 residues. The CDR3 is CASSRTGNSPLHF. In DNA, the CDR3 is TGTGCCAGCAGTAGGACAGGGAATTCACCCCTCCACTTT.

This clonotype was counted many times. The rearrangement uses TRBV6-2 or TRBV6-3 and TRBJ2-1; possible D gene TRBD2, 5 bases. The CDR3 runs 17 residues. V was trimmed by 6 bases and J by 0 bases, leaving 18 bases between them. Looked up from germline, CDR1 is MNHEY and CDR2 is SVGEGT. DNA of the CDR3: TGTGCCAGCAGATCCCTTACGGGATGGAGCTCCTACAATGAGCAGTTCTTC. As protein: CASRSLTGWSSYNEQFF.